Listed here are 32 T cell receptor beta chains from one sample, sequenced in a study of cytomegalovirus exposure and HLA in healthy donors. PCR employed 60 Vbeta and 13 Jbeta primers. Assay: immunoSEQ multiplex PCR; the TCRdb copy retains only in-frame clones and omits some. This table holds approximately 200,000 clones, about 80% found once. The sample was PBMCs. The receptors were gathered from a young man in good health and CMV-seronegative.

The gene calls are TRBV15 and TRBJ2-1; TRBD1 matches 10 bases. Germline loops: CDR1 LNHNV, CDR2 YYDKDF (reference sequence). This CDR3 is built from 17 residues. J was trimmed by 7 bases and V by 1 base; bases with no gene match: 10. CDR3: CATSRVGTGVSRNEQFF. The CDR3 DNA reads TGTGCCACCAGCAGAGTAGGGACAGGGGTTTCCCGGAATGAGCAGTTCTTC.

The rearrangement links TRBV6-4 to TRBJ1-1; D is possibly TRBD1 (5 bases). CDR3 length equals 14 residues. Germline CDR1 reads MRHNA; CDR2 reads SNTAGT. V dropped 6 bases and J dropped 0 bases, with 11 bases sitting between them. The CDR3 region is CASRETGMNTEAFF. CDR3 coding DNA: TGTGCCAGCAGAGAAACAGGTATGAACACTGAAGCTTTCTTT.

This chain joins TRBV4-2 and TRBJ2-7, with 8 bases aligning to TRBD2. Germline CDR1 is LGHNA and CDR2 is YNFKEQ. V lost 0 bases and J lost 7; bases outside the gene matches: 11. The CDR3 sequence is 16 residues long. The CDR3 sequence is CASSQDGTAGVLEQYF. DNA of the CDR3: TGTGCCAGCAGCCAAGATGGCACAGCGGGAGTGCTTGAGCAGTACTTC.

This chain links TRBV29-1 with TRBJ1-5, with D unresolved. Germline V CDR1 and CDR2: SQVTM, ANQGSEA. The CDR3 has 14 residues. V lost 5 bases and J 0 bases, leaving 11 bases between the germline ends. In DNA, the CDR3 is TGCAGCGTTACCCTAGTAGCTAGCAATCAGCCCCAGCATTTT. It specifies CSVTLVASNQPQHF. The variable domain in full, completed from reference TRBV29-1 and TRBJ1-5, reads SAVISQKPSRDICQRGTSLTIQCQVDSQVTMMFWYRQQPGQSLTLIATANQGSEATYESGFVIDKFPISRPNLTFSTLTVSNMSPEDSSIYLCSVTLVASNQPQHFGDGTRLSIL.

This chain connects TRBV7-3 to TRBJ2-1; D unresolved. V was trimmed by 1 base and J by 4 bases, leaving 8 bases between them. The CDR3 loop spans 14 amino acids. Germline V gene data show CDR1 as SGHTA and CDR2 as FQGTGA. The CDR3 protein is CASSLIGDYNEQFF. CDR3 nucleotides: TGTGCCAGCAGCTTAATTGGAGATTACAATGAGCAGTTCTTC. Drawing the rest from reference TRBV7-3 and TRBJ2-1, the complete variable domain is GAGVSQTPSNKVTEKGKYVELRCDPISGHTALYWYRQSLGQGPEFLIYFQGTGAADDSGLPNDRFFAVRPEGSVSTLKIQRTERGDSAVYLCASSLIGDYNEQFFGPGTRLTVL.

The chain links TRBV9 to TRBJ2-6, with D possibly being TRBD1 (6 bases). Germline CDR1 reads SGDLS; CDR2 reads YYNGEE. The CDR3 loop spans 15 amino acids. With 4 bases removed from V and 1 base from J, the gap between germline ends came to 9 bases. In DNA form, the CDR3 reads TGTGCCAGCAGCACCACAGGGTCTGGGGCCAACGTCCTGACTTTC. Its translation: CASSTTGSGANVLTF. Full variable domain (rest looked up from reference TRBV9 and TRBJ2-6): DSGVTQTPKHLITATGQRVTLRCSPRSGDLSVYWYQQSLDQGLQFLIQYYNGEERAKGNILERFSAQQFPDLHSELNLSSLELGDSALYFCASSTTGSGANVLTFGAGSRLTVL.

V gene TRBV28 combines with J gene TRBJ1-3; 7 positions agree with TRBD1. The CDR3 contains 15 residues. V was pared by 3 bases and J by 0 bases, with 2 bases of the junction left unmatched. From germline, CDR1 is MDHEN and CDR2 SYDVKM. The CDR3 is CASSLGQLSGNTIYF. The CDR3 nucleotides are TGTGCCAGCAGTTTGGGACAGCTCTCTGGAAACACCATATATTTT.

The J gene is TRBJ1-5, the V gene TRBV27; 7 bases align to TRBD1. Germline V CDR1 and CDR2: MNHEY, SMNVEV (reference sequence). Trimming cost V 4 bases and J 5 bases; bases outside gene matches: 8. The length of the CDR3 is 15 residues. The CDR3 here is CASSSLQGRHQPQHF. Here the CDR3 DNA reads TGTGCCAGCAGTTCGCTACAGGGGCGTCATCAGCCCCAGCATTTT.

The rearrangement joins TRBV10-1 to TRBJ2-7; the D gene is possibly TRBD2 (6 bases). The V end lost 6 bases, the J end lost 2 bases, and 14 bases lay between the germline ends. This CDR3 is built from 14 residues. The germline V gene has CDR1 WNHNN and CDR2 SYGVQD (reference sequence). In DNA form, the CDR3 reads TGCGCCAGCAGCCAAAGACTAGGGACCTACGAGCAGTACTTC. Encoded protein: CASSQRLGTYEQYF.

This chain joins TRBV5-1 and TRBJ2-5; D is possibly TRBD1 (6 bases). The ends were cut back, 1 base at V and 2 bases at J, with 12 bases in the middle. CDR1 is SGHRS and CDR2 is YFSETQ in the germline V gene. This CDR3 has 15 amino acids. The CDR3 reads CASSLIGQMQETQYF. Written as DNA, the CDR3 is TGCGCCAGCAGCTTGATTGGACAGATGCAAGAGACCCAGTACTTC.

The chain is built from TRBV11-2 and TRBJ1-1; tentatively, D is TRBD1 (6 bases). Germline V lookup: CDR1 SGHAT, CDR2 FQNNGV. The CDR3 covers 14 residues. Trimming cost V 1 base and J 0 bases, with 6 bases left between them. In DNA form, the CDR3 reads TGTGCCAGCAGCTTAGGACAGGTGAACACTGAAGCTTTCTTT. Translation: CASSLGQVNTEAFF.

CDR3 in DNA: TGTGCCAGCAGCCAAGTCATCTCCAGCGACTATGGCTACACCTTC. Protein sequence: CASSQVISSDYGYTF. J is TRBJ1-2 and V is TRBV4-2; D not resolved. The germline CDR1 and CDR2 sequences are LGHNA and YNFKEQ. CDR3 size: 15 residues. Trimming left V 1 base short and J 3 bases short, with 12 bases between.

The V gene is TRBV30, the J gene TRBJ1-2; D remains ambiguous. Looked up from germline, CDR1 is GTSNPN and CDR2 is SVGIG (reference sequence). Trimming cost V 2 bases and J 3 bases, with 4 bases left between them. CDR3 length equals 11 residues. The CDR3 coding sequence is TGTGCCTGGAGTCGAGACTATGGCTACACCTTC. It codes for CAWSRDYGYTF.

The chain employs TRBV7-3 and TRBJ2-1; maybe TRBD1 (5 bases). The CDR3 contains 15 residues. Trimming stripped 5 bases from V and 7 bases from J, with 18 bases between. Germline V gene sequence: CDR1 SGHTA, CDR2 FQGTGA. In nucleotides, the CDR3 is TGTGCCAGCAGCCCACAGGTCACCCCAGCAAATGAGCAGTTCTTC. The encoded protein is CASSPQVTPANEQFF.

The chain joins TRBV6-1 to TRBJ1-2, with D unclear. V lost 2 bases and J lost 3, with 10 bases in between. The CDR3 extends over 14 amino acids. Germline V gives CDR1 MNHNS, CDR2 SASEGT. The CDR3 DNA sequence: TGTGCCAGCAGTGAATTTCCCGGGGACTATGGCTACACCTTC. Residues: CASSEFPGDYGYTF.

The chain joins TRBV5-1 to TRBJ1-5; no clear D gene. Germline V gives CDR1 SGHRS, CDR2 YFSETQ. This CDR3 comprises 15 residues. The germline V and J ends were trimmed by 5 bases and 2 bases, with 14 bases remaining between them. CDR3 amino acids: CASRVGGLRNQPQHF. CDR3 coding DNA: TGCGCCAGCAGGGTAGGAGGGCTTCGCAATCAGCCCCAGCATTTT.

The rearrangement joins TRBV5-6 to TRBJ2-6, with D perhaps matching TRBD1 (6 bases). Germline values: CDR1 SGHDT, CDR2 YYEEEE. The CDR3 length is 16 residues. Trimming shortened V by 3 bases and J by 2 bases, and 12 bases separated the two germline ends. CDR3 coding DNA: TGTGCCAGCAGCTACCAGACAGGAACTGGGGCCAACGTCCTGACTTTC. Encoded protein: CASSYQTGTGANVLTF.

The chain combines TRBV6-1 with TRBJ2-2; tentative D call: TRBD1 (5 bases). Germline V gene sequence: CDR1 MNHNS, CDR2 SASEGT. The CDR3 consists of 14 residues. V was pared by 7 bases and J by 2 bases, with 11 bases between. The CDR3 DNA sequence: TGTGCCAGCACAATGACAGTAAACACCGGGGAGCTGTTTTTT. Protein sequence: CASTMTVNTGELFF.

The chain employs TRBV7-9 and TRBJ2-3, with 8 nucleotides matching TRBD1. The CDR3 has 15 residues. In germline, CDR1 is SEHNR, CDR2 FQNEAQ (reference sequence). With V trimmed by 5 bases and J by 1 base, 5 bases remained unmatched. CDR3 nucleotide sequence: TGTGCCAGCAGCGTTGCGACAGGGGGCACAGATACGCAGTATTTT. It encodes CASSVATGGTDTQYF.

This clone was found a few times. The chain is built from TRBV10-1 and TRBJ2-7; D is possibly TRBD2 (5 bases). The V end lost 11 bases, the J end lost 1 base, and 15 bases lay between the germline ends. The CDR3 covers 13 residues. Germline V gene sequence: CDR1 WNHNN, CDR2 SYGVQD (reference sequence). The CDR3 loop reads CAGDTQRSYEQYF. The CDR3, as DNA: TGCGCCGGTGACACCCAGCGGTCCTACGAGCAGTACTTC.

The CDR3, as DNA: TGCGCCAGCAGCCAAGGTCCTGGGACAGGGAGGTATTACGAGCAGTACTTC. Encoded protein: CASSQGPGTGRYYEQYF. This rearrangement joins TRBV4-1 to TRBJ2-7, with 9 bases identical to TRBD1. Germline-derived CDR1 and CDR2 are MGHRA and YSYEKL. Trimming at V came to 1 base and at J to 4 bases, leaving 11 bases not matched to a gene. This CDR3 is built from 17 residues.

The CDR3 spells CASSPGPVSVYNEQFF. In nucleotides, the CDR3 is TGTGCCAGCTCACCGGGCCCGGTCAGTGTGTACAATGAGCAGTTCTTC. The rearrangement joins TRBV18 to TRBJ2-1, with D hard to call. The CDR3 length is 16 residues. Germline CDR1 and CDR2: KGHSH and LQKENI. Trimming left V 3 bases short and J 4 bases short, with 16 bases between.

The chain recombines TRBV10-1 with TRBJ2-4; D is perhaps TRBD1 (6 bases). The CDR3 is 14 amino acids. V dropped 6 bases and J dropped 1 base, with 10 bases sitting between them. Germline loops: CDR1 WNHNN, CDR2 SYGVQD (reference sequence). The CDR3 is CASSQTGAKNIQYF. CDR3 nucleotide sequence: TGCGCCAGCAGCCAAACAGGGGCCAAAAACATTCAGTACTTC.

The chain uses TRBV11-2 and TRBJ2-2, with a possible D match to TRBD1 (6 bases). Germline CDR1 is SGHAT and CDR2 is FQNNGV. The CDR3 is made up of 15 amino acids. V was cut by 2 bases and J by 7 bases, with 14 bases left in between. Here the CDR3 DNA reads TGTGCCAGCAGCTTAATTAGGCAGGGGTTCGGGGAGCTGTTTTTT. As protein: CASSLIRQGFGELFF.

Of note for this clone: Other DNA sequences within the sample encode an identical CDR3. V and J are TRBV5-8 and TRBJ1-5, with 10 bases fitting TRBD1. V gave up 4 bases and J gave up 5 bases; unmatched junction bases: 9. CDR1 and CDR2 from the germline V gene are SGHTS and YDEGEE. The CDR3 totals 16 residues. CDR3 DNA sequence: TGTGCCAGCAGCCGTACGGGACAGGGGACCTATCAGCCCCAGCATTTT. This gives the protein CASSRTGQGTYQPQHF.

The chain employs TRBV14 and TRBJ2-7; D might be TRBD1 (6 bases). Germline loops: CDR1 SGHDN, CDR2 FVKESK. The CDR3 is 14 amino acids. The V end lost 1 base, the J end lost 6 bases, and 13 bases lay between the germline ends. In DNA, the CDR3 is TGTGCCAGCAGCCAAGTGGGGGCGCCCCCCGAGCAGTACTTC. Protein: CASSQVGAPPEQYF.

This clone appeared a few times. Other DNA sequences of this sample code for an identical CDR3. The rearrangement links TRBV5-1 to TRBJ2-1; 15 bases line up with TRBD2. The CDR3 extends over 18 amino acids. V was pared by 4 bases and J by 0 bases, with 5 bases of the junction left unmatched. Germline CDR1 SGHRS, CDR2 YFSETQ. This CDR3 is CASSPGLAGGSSYNEQFF. CDR3 nucleotide sequence: TGCGCCAGCAGCCCGGGACTAGCGGGGGGAAGCTCCTACAATGAGCAGTTCTTC.

The chain has TRBV5-1 and TRBJ2-1; 12 nucleotides match TRBD2. This CDR3 is built from 17 residues. V lost 0 bases, J lost 7 bases, and 8 bases stayed unmatched. Germline values: CDR1 SGHRS, CDR2 YFSETQ. The CDR3 loop is CASSLVASGRAENEQFF. DNA for the CDR3: TGCGCCAGCAGCTTGGTGGCTAGCGGGAGGGCCGAGAATGAGCAGTTCTTC.

DNA of the CDR3: TGTGCCAGCAGTGGTAGCGGGAGCTTCACAGATACGCAGTATTTT. The encoded protein is CASSGSGSFTDTQYF. This chain connects TRBV25-1 to TRBJ2-3; TRBD2 aligns across 9 bases. The CDR3 runs to 15 residues. J gave up 2 bases and V 4 bases, and 4 bases lay outside the gene matches. Germline assignment: CDR1 MGHDK and CDR2 SYGVNS. Full variable domain (rest looked up from reference TRBV25-1 and TRBJ2-3): EADIYQTPRYLVIGTGKKITLECSQTMGHDKMYWYQQDPGMELHLIHYSYGVNSTEKGDLSSESTVSRIRTEHFPLTLESARPSHTSQYLCASSGSGSFTDTQYFGPGTRLTVL.

The CDR3 nucleotides read TGTGCCAGCAGTTTGGGGGGACGAATCACAGATACGCAGTATTTT. This codes for CASSLGGRITDTQYF. The chain is built from TRBV2 and TRBJ2-3; TRBD2 might be the D (6 bases). Germline CDR1 reads SNHLY; CDR2 reads FYNNEI. The ends were cut back, 5 bases at V and 2 bases at J, with 14 bases in the middle. The CDR3 is 15 residues long.

This clone has just one count. The V gene is TRBV18, the J gene TRBJ2-2, with 14 bases aligning to TRBD2. The germline V gene has CDR1 KGHSH and CDR2 LQKENI. The junction had 6 bases not matched to a gene; V was cut back by 6 bases and J by 3 bases. CDR3 length: 17 amino acids. The DNA for the CDR3 is TGTGCCAGCTCGCCGGGACTAGCGGGAGTATACACCGGGGAGCTGTTTTTT. It yields the protein CASSPGLAGVYTGELFF.

This clone came up a few times. The V and J genes are TRBV9 and TRBJ2-1, with TRBD2 identical over 7 bases. V lost 8 bases and J lost 1; bases outside the gene matches: 12. This CDR3 region has 16 residues. The V gene's germline CDR1 is SGDLS and CDR2 YYNGEE. The CDR3 reads CASSLDPAGSYNEQFF. CDR3 nucleotide sequence: TGTGCCAGTAGCCTCGATCCAGCGGGGTCCTACAATGAGCAGTTCTTC.